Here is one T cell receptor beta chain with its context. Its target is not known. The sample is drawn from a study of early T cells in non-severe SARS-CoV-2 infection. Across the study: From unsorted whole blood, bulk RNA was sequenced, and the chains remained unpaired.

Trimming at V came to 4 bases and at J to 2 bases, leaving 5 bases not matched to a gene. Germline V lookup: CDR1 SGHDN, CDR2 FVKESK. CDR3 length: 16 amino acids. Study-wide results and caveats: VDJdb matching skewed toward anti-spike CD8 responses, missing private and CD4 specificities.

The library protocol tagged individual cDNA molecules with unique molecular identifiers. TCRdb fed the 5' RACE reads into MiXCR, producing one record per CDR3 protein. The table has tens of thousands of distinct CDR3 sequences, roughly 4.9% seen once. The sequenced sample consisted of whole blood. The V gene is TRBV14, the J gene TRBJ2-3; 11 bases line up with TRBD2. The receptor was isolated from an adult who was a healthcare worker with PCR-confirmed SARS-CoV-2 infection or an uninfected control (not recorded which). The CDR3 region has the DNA TGTGCCAGCAGCCTACTAGCGGGAGTCTTCACAGATACGCAGTATTTT. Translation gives CASSLLAGVFTDTQYF. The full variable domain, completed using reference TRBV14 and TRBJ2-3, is EAGVTQFPSHSVIEKGQTVTLRCDPISGHDNLYWYRRVMGKEIKFLLHFVKESKQDESGMPNNRFLAERTGGTYSTLKVQPAELEDSGVYFCASSLLAGVFTDTQYFGPGTRLTVL.